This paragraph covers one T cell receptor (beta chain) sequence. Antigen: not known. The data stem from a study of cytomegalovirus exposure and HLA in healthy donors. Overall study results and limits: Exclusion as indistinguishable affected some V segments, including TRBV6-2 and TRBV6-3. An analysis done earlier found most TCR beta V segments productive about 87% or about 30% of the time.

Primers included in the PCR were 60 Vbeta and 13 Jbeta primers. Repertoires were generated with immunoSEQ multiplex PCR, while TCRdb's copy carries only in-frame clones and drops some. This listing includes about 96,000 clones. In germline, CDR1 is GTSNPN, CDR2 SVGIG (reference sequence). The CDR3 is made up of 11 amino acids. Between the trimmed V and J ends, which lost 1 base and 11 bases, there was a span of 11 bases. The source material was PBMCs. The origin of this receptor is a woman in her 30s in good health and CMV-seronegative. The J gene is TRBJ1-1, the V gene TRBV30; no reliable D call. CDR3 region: CAWSAGEGAFF. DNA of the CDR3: TGTGCCTGGAGTGCCGGGGAAGGGGCTTTCTTT.